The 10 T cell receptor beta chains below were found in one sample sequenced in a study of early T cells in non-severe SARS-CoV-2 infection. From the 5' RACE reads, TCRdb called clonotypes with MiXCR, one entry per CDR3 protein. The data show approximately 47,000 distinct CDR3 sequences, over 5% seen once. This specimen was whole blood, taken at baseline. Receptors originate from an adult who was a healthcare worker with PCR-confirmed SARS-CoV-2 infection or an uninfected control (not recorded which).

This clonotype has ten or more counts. The CDR3 loop reads CASSLVAGSSYNEQFF. Written as DNA, the CDR3 is TGTGCCAGCAGCTTAGTGGCGGGGAGCTCCTACAATGAGCAGTTCTTC. The chain combines TRBV11-2 with TRBJ2-1, with D perhaps matching TRBD2 (6 bases). The CDR3 is 16 amino acids. V lost 1 base and J lost 0, with 10 bases in between. CDR1 SGHAT and CDR2 FQNNGV come from the germline V gene.

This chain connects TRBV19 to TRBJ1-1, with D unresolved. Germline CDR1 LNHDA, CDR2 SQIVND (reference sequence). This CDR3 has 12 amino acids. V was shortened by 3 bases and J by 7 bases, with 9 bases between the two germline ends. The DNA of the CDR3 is TGTGCCAGTAGTATCGGGTCGGGTGAAGCTTTCTTT. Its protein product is CASSIGSGEAFF.

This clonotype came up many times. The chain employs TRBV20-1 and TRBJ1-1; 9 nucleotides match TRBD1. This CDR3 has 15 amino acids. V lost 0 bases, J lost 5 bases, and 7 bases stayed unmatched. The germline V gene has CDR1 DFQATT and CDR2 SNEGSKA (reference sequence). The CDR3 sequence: CSARDRTGGRTEAFF. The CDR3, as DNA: TGCAGTGCTAGAGATAGAACAGGGGGCCGGACTGAAGCTTTCTTT.

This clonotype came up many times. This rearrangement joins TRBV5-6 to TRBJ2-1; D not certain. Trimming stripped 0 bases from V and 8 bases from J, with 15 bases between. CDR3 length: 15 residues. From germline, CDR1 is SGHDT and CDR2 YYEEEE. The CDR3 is CASSLALSTMDEQFF. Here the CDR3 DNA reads TGTGCCAGCAGCTTGGCGTTGAGCACCATGGATGAGCAGTTCTTC. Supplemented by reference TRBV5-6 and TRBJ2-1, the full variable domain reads DAGVTQSPTHLIKTRGQQVTLRCSPKSGHDTVSWYQQALGQGPQFIFQYYEEEERQRGNFPDRFSGHQFPNYSSELNVNALLLGDSALYLCASSLALSTMDEQFFGPGTRLTVL.

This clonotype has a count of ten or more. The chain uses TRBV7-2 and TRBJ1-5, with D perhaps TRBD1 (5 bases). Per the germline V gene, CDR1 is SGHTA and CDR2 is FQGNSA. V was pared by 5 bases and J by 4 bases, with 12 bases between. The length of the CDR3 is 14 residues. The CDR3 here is CASSPYRNNQPQHF. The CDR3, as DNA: TGTGCCAGCAGCCCCTACAGGAATAATCAGCCCCAGCATTTT.

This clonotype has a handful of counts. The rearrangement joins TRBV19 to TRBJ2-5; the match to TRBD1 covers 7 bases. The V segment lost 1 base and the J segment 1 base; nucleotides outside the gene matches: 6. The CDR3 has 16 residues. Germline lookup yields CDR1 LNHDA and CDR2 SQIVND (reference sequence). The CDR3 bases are TGTGCCAGTAGTATAGTTCAGGGACAGCTCCAAGAGACCCAGTACTTC. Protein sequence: CASSIVQGQLQETQYF.

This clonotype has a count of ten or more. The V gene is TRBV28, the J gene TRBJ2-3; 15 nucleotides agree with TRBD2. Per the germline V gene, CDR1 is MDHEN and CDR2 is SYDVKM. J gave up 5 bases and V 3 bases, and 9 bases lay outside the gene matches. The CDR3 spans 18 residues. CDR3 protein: CASSFGLAGGRGKDTQYF. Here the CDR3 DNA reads TGTGCCAGCAGTTTCGGACTAGCGGGAGGGCGTGGTAAAGATACGCAGTATTTT.

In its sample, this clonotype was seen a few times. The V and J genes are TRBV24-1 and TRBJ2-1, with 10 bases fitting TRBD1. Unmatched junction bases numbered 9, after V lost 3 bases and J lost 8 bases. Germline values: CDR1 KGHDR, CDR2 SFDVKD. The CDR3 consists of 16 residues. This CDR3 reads CATSDGRGQGKDEQFF. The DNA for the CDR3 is TGTGCCACCAGTGATGGGCGGGGACAGGGGAAAGATGAGCAGTTCTTC.

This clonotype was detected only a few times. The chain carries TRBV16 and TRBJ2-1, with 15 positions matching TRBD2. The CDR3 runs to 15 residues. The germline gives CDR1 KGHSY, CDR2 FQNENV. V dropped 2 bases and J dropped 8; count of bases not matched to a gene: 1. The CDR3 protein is CASSQGLAGGDEQFF. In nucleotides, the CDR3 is TGTGCCAGCAGCCAAGGACTAGCGGGAGGGGATGAGCAGTTCTTC.

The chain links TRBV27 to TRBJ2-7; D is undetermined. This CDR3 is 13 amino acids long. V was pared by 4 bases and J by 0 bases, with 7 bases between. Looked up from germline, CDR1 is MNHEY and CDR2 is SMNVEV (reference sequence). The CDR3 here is CASSYRISYEQYF. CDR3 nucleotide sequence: TGTGCCAGCAGTTACAGAATCTCCTACGAGCAGTACTTC.